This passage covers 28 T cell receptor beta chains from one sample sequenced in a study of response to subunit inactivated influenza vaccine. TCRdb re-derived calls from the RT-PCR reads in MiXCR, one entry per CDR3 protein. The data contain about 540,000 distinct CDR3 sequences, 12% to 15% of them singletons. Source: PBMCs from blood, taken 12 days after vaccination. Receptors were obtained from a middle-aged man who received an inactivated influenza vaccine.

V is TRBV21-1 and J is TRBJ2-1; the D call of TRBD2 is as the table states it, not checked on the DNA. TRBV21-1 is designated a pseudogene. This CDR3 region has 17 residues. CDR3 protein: CASSDGCVGRSYNEQFF. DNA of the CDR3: TGTGCCAGCAGTGACGGGTGTGTGGGCCGGAGTTACAATGAGCAGTTCTTC.

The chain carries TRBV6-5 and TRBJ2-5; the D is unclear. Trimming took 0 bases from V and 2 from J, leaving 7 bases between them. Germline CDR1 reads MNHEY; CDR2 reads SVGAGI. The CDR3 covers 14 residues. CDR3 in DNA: TGTGCCAGCAGTTACTCTCACAGACAAGAGACCCAGTACTTC. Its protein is CASSYSHRQETQYF.

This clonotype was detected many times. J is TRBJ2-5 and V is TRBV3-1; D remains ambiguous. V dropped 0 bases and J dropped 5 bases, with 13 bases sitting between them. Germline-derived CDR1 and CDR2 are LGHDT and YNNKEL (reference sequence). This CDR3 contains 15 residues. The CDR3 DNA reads TGTGCCAGCAGCCAAGATCCCGATTCGAGGGAGACCCAGTACTTC. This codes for CASSQDPDSRETQYF.

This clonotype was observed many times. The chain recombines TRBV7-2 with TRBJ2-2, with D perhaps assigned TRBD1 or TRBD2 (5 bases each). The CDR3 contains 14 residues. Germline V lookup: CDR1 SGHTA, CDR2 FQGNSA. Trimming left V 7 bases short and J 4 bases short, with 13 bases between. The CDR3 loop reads CASKTVGATGELFF. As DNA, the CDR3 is TGTGCCAGCAAGACAGTCGGGGCCACCGGGGAGCTGTTTTTT.

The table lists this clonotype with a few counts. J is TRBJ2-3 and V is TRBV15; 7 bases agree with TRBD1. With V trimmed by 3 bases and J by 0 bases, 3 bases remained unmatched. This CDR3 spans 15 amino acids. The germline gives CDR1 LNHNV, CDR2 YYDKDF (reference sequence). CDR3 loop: CATSRRQGSTDTQYF. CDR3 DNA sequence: TGTGCCACCAGCAGGAGACAGGGAAGCACAGATACGCAGTATTTT.

The CDR3 loop is CASSPLGVSTNTGELFF. The CDR3 region has the DNA TGTGCCAGCAGCCCCCTAGGGGTCAGTACGAACACCGGGGAGCTGTTTTTT. J is TRBJ2-2 and V is TRBV27, with a tentative D call TRBD1 (5 bases). V gave up 6 bases and J gave up 0 bases, with 17 bases separating them. The CDR3 is 17 amino acids. Germline V gene sequence: CDR1 MNHEY, CDR2 SMNVEV (reference sequence).

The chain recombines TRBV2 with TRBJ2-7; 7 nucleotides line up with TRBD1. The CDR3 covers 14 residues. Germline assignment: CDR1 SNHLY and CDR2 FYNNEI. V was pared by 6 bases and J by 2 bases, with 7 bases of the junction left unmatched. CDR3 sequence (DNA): TGTGCCAGCAGGGACTGGGACAGACCCTACGAGCAGTACTTC. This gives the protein CASRDWDRPYEQYF. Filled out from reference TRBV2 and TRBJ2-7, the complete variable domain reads EPEVTQTPSHQVTQMGQEVILRCVPISNHLYFYWYRQILGQKVEFLVSFYNNEISEKSEIFDDQFSVERPDGSNFTLKIRSTKLEDSAMYFCASRDWDRPYEQYFGPGTRLTVT.

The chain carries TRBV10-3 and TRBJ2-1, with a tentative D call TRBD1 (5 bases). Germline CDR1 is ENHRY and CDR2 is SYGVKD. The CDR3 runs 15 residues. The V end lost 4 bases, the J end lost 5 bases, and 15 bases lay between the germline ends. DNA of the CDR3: TGTGCCATCAGTGGATCGCAGGGTCTAAACAATGAGCAGTTCTTC. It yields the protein CAISGSQGLNNEQFF.

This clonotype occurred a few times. The DNA for the CDR3 is TGTGCCAGCAGCTTAGTGGGACAGGGATTAGATACGCAGTATTTT. This translates into CASSLVGQGLDTQYF. The chain uses TRBV7-8 and TRBJ2-3, with 9 bases that match TRBD1. Germline V CDR1 and CDR2: SGHVS, FQNEAQ. Trimming removed 1 base from V and 5 bases from J; junction bases left unmatched: 4. CDR3 size: 15 residues.

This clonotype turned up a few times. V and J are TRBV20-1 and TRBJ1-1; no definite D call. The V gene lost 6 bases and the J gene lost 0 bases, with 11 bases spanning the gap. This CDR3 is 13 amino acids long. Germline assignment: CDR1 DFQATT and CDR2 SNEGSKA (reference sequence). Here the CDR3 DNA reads TGCAGTGCCCTCCCGGTTCTGAACACTGAAGCTTTCTTT. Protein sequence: CSALPVLNTEAFF.

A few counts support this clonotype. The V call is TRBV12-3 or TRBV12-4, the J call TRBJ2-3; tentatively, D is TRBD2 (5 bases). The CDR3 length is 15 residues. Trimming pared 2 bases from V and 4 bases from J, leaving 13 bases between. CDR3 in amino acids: CASSLFSVRADTQYF. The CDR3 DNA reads TGTGCCAGCAGTTTATTTAGCGTAAGGGCAGATACGCAGTATTTT.

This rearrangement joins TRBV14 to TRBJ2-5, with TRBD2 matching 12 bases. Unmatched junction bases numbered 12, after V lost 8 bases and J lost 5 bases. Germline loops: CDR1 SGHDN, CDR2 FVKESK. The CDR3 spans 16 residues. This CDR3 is CASAALAGGPVETQYF. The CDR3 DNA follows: TGTGCCAGCGCCGCGCTAGCGGGAGGGCCGGTTGAGACCCAGTACTTC.

The CDR3 nucleotides read TGTGCCAGCAGTTACAGGGAAGACTACGAGCAGTACTTC. This translates into CASSYREDYEQYF. The chain carries TRBV7-6 and TRBJ2-7; D may be TRBD1 (6 bases). The CDR3 is made up of 13 amino acids. The ends were cut back, 6 bases at V and 3 bases at J, with 12 bases in the middle. The germline gives CDR1 SGHVS, CDR2 FNYEAQ.

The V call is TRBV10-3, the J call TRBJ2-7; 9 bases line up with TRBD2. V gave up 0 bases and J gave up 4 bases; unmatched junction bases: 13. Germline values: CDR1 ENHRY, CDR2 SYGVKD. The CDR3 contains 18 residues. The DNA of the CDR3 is TGTGCCATCAGTGAGTCAGGGGCTAGCGGGACCCTTGGGTACGAGCAGTACTTC. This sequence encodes CAISESGASGTLGYEQYF.

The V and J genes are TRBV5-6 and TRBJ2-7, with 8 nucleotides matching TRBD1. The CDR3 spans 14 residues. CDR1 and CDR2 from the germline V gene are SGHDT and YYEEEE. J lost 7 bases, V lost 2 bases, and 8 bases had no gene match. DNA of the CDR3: TGTGCCAGCAGCTTTACAGGGGGAACGGGGGAGCAGTACTTC. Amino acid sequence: CASSFTGGTGEQYF.

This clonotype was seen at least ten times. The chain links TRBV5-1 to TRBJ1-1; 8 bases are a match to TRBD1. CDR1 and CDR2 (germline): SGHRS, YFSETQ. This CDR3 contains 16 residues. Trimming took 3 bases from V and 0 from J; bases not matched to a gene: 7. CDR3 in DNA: TGCGCCAGCAGCTCGGACAGGGCGGCGGTGAACACTGAAGCTTTCTTT. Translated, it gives CASSSDRAAVNTEAFF.

For the CDR3, the DNA is TGTGCCAGCAGTCCCCTCCGGACAGCTAGCAATCAGCCCCAGCATTTT. This sequence encodes CASSPLRTASNQPQHF. V and J are TRBV27 and TRBJ1-5, with D perhaps matching TRBD1 (6 bases). Germline-derived CDR1 and CDR2 are MNHEY and SMNVEV (reference sequence). V was clipped by 5 bases and J by 0 bases, with 14 bases between them. The CDR3 runs 16 residues.

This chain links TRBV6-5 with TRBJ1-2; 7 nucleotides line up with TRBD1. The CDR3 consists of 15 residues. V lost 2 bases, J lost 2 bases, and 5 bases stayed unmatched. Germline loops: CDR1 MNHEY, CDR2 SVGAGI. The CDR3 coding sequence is TGTGCCAGCAGTTACCAACCGACAGGGAACTATGGCTACACCTTC. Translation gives CASSYQPTGNYGYTF.

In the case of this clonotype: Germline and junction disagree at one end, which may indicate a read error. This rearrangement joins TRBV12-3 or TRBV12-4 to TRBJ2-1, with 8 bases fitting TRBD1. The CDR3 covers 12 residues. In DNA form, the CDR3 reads TGTGCCAGCAGTCCGACAGGGGCGAGGCAGTTATTC. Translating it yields CASSPTGARQLF.

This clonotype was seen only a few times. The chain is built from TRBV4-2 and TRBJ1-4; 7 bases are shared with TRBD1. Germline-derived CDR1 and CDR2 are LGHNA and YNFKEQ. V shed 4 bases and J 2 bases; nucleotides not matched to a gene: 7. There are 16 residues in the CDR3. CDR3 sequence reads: CASSRGTETTNEKLFF. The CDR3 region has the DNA TGTGCCAGCAGCCGGGGGACAGAGACGACTAATGAAAAACTGTTTTTT.

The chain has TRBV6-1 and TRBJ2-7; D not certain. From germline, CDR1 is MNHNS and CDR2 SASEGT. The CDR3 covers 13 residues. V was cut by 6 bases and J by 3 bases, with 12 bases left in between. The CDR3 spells CASRATPYYEQYF. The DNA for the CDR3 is TGTGCCAGCAGGGCGACCCCATACTACGAGCAGTACTTC.

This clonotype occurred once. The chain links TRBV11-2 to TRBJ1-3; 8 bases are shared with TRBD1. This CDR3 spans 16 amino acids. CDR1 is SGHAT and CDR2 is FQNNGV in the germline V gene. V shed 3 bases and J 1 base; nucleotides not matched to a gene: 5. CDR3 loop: CASSLGQVLSGNTIYF. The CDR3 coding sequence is TGTGCCAGCAGCTTGGGACAGGTCTTATCTGGAAACACCATATATTTT.

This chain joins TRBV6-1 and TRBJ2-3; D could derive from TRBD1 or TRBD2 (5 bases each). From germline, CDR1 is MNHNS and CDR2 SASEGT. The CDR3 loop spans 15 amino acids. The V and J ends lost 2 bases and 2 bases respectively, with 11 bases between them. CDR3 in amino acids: CASSERGRNTDTQYF. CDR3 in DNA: TGTGCCAGCAGTGAAAGGGGACGCAACACAGATACGCAGTATTTT.

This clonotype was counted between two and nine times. The CDR3 spells CASSSRTGLAGITNTGELFF. The DNA of the CDR3 is TGTGCCAGCAGTTCCCGTACCGGACTAGCGGGGATTACGAACACCGGGGAGCTGTTTTTT. The rearrangement joins TRBV12-3 or TRBV12-4 to TRBJ2-2; 12 positions match TRBD2. The length of the CDR3 is 20 residues. V lost 4 bases, J lost 0 bases, and 12 bases stayed unmatched.

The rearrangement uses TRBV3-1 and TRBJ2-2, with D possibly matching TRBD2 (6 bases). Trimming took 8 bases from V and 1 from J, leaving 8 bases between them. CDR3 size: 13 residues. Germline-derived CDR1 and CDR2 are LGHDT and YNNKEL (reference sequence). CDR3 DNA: TGTGCCAGCGGGACTTGGAACACCGGGGAGCTGTTTTTT. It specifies CASGTWNTGELFF.

The CDR3 loop reads CASKGEVEAFF. In nucleotides, the CDR3 is TGCGCCAGCAAGGGAGAGGTTGAAGCTTTCTTT. The gene calls are TRBV5-1 and TRBJ1-1; D is undetermined. V lost 6 bases, J lost 7 bases, and 10 bases lay in between. This CDR3 spans 11 amino acids. Germline V lookup: CDR1 SGHRS, CDR2 YFSETQ.

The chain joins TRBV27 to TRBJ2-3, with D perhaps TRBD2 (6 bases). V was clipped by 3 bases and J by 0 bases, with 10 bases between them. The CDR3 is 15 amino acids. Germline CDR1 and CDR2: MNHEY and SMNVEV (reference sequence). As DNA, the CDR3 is TGTGCCAGCAGTTTCCGGGACTTAAGCACAGATACGCAGTATTTT. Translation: CASSFRDLSTDTQYF.

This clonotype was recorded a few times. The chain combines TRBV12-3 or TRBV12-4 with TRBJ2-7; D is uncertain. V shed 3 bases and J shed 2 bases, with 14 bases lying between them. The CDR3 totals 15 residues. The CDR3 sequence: CASSFRFETPYEQYF. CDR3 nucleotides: TGTGCCAGCAGTTTTCGGTTCGAGACCCCCTACGAGCAGTACTTC.